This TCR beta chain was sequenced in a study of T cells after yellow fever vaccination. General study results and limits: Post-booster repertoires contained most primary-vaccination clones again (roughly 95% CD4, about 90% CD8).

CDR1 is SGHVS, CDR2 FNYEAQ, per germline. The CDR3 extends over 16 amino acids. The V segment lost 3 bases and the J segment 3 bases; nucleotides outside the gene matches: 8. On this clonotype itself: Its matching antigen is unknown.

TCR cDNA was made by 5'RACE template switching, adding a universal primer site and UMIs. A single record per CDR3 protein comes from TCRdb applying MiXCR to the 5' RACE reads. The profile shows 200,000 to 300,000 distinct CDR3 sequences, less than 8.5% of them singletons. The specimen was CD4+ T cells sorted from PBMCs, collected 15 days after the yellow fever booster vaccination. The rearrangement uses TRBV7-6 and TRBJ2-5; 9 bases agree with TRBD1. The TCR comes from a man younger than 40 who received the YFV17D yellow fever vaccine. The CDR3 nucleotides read TGTGCCAGCAGCTTTAGTTTGGGGACAGGGAAAGAGACCCAGTACTTC. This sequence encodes CASSFSLGTGKETQYF.